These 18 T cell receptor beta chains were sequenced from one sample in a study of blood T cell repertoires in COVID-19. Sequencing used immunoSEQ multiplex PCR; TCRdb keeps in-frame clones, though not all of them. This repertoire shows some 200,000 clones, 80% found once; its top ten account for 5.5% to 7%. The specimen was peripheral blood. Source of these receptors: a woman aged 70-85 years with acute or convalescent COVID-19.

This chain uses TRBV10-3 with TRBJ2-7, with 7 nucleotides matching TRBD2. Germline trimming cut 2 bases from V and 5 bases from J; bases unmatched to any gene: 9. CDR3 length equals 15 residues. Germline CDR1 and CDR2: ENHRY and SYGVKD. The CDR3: CAISEIRTSPHEQYF. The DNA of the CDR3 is TGTGCCATCAGTGAGATTAGGACTAGTCCACACGAGCAGTACTTC.

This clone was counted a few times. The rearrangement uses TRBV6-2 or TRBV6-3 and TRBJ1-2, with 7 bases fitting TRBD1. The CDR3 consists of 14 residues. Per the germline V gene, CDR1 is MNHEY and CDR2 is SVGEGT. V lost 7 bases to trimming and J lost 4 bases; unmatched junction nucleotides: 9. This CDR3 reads CASTPPRDSYGYTF. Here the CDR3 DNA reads TGTGCCAGCACCCCACCCCGGGACAGCTATGGCTACACCTTC.

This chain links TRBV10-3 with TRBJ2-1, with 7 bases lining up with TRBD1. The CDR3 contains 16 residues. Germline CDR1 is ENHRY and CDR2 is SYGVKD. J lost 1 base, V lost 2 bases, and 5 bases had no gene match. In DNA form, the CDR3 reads TGTGCCATCAGTGAGCCCTCGGACAGGTCCTACAATGAGCAGTTCTTC. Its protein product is CAISEPSDRSYNEQFF.

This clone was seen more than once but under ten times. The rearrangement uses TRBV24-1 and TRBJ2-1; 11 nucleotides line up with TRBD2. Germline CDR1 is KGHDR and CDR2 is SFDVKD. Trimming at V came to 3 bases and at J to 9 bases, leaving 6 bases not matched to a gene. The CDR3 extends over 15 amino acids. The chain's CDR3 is CATSDHTSGRAEQFF. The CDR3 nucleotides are TGTGCCACCAGTGATCACACTAGCGGGAGAGCTGAGCAGTTCTTC.

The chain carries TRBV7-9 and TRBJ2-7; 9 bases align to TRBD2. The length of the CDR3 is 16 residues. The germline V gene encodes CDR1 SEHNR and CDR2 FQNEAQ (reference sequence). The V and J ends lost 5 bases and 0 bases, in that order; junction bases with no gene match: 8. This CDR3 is CASSPAGTSYSYEQYF. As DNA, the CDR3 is TGTGCCAGCAGCCCGGCCGGGACTAGCTACTCCTACGAGCAGTACTTC. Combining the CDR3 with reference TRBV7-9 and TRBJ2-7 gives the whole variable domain DTGVSQNPRHKITKRGQNVTFRCDPISEHNRLYWYRQTLGQGPEFLTYFQNEAQLEKSRLLSDRFSAERPKGSFSTLEIQRTEQGDSAMYLCASSPAGTSYSYEQYFGPGTRLTVT.

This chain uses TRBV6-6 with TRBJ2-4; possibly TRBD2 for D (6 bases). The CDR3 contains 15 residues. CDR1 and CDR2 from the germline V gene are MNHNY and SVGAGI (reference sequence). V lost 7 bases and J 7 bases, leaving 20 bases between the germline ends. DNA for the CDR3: TGTGCCAGCACCTTCACTCGGCAGGCGGGGAACATTCAGTACTTC. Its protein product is CASTFTRQAGNIQYF.

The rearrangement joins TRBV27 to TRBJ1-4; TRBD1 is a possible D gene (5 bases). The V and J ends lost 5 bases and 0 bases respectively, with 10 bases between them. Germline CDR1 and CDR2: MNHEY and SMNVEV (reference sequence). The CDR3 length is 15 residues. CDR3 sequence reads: CASSPQVATNEKLFF. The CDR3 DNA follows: TGTGCCAGCAGTCCACAGGTTGCAACTAATGAAAAACTGTTTTTT.

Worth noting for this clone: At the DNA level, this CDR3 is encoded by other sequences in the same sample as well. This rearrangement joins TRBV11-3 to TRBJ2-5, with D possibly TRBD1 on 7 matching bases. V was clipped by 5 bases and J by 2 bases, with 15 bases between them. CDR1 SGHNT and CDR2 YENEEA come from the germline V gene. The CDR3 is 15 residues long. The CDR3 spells CASSLEGDSQETQYF. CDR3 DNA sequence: TGTGCCAGCAGCCTGGAGGGGGACAGTCAAGAGACCCAGTACTTC.

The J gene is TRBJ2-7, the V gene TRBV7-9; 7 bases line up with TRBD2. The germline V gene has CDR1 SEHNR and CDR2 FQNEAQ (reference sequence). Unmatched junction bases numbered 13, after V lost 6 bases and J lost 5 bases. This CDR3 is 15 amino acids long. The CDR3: CASSLVQAGVNEQYF. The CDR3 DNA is TGTGCCAGCAGTCTGGTACAGGCGGGAGTCAACGAGCAGTACTTC.

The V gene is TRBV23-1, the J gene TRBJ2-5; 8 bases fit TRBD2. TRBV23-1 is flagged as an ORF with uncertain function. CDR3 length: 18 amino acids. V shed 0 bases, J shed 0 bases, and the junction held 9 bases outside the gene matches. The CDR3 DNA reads TGCGCCAGCAGTCAATCGGGGTCCCGGGAGGGCCACCAAGAGACCCAGTACTTC. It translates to CASSQSGSREGHQETQYF.

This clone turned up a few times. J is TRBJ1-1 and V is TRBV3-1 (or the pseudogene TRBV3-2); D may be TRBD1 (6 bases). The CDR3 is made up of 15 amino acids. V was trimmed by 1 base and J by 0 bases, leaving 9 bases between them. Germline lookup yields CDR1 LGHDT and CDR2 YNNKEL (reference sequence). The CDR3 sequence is CASSQGEGVNTEAFF. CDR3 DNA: TGTGCCAGCAGCCAAGGGGAGGGGGTGAACACTGAAGCTTTCTTT.

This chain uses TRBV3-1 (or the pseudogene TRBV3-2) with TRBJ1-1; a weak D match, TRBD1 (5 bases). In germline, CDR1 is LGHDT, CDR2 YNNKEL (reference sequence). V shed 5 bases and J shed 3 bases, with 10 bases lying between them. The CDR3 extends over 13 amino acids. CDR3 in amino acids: CASSRTGDTEAFF. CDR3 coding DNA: TGTGCCAGCAGCAGGACGGGGGACACTGAAGCTTTCTTT.

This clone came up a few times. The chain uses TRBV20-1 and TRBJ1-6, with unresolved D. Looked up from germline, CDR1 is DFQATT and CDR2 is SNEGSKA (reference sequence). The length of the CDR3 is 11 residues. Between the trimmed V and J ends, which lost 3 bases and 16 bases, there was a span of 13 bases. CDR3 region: CSARFPTVLHF. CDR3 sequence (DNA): TGCAGTGCTAGGTTCCCGACTGTACTCCACTTT.

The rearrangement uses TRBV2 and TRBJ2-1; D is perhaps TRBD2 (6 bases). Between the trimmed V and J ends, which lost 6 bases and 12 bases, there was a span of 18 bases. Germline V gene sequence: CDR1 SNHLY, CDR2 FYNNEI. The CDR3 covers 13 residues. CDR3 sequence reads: CASSWTTRVGQFF. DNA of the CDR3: TGTGCCAGCAGCTGGACTACCAGGGTGGGGCAGTTCTTC.

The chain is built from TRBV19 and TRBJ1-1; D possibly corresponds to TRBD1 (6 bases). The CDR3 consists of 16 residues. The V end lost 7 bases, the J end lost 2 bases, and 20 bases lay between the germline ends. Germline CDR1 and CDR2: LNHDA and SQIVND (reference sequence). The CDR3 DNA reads TGTGCCAGTATTTGGGGGCGATCCGCGTCTAACACTGAAGCTTTCTTT. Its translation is CASIWGRSASNTEAFF.

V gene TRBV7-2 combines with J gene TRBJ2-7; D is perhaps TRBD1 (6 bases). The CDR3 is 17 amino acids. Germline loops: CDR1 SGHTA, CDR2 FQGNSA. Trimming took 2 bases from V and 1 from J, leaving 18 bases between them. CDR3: CASSLILSGTNSYEQYF. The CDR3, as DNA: TGTGCCAGCAGCTTAATACTCTCCGGGACAAATTCCTACGAGCAGTACTTC.

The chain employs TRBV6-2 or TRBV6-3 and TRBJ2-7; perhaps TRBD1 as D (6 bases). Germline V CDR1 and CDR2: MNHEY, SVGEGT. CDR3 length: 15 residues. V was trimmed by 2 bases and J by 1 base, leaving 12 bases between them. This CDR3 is CASSYLGTISYEQYF. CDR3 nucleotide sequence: TGTGCCAGCAGTTACCTCGGGACAATTTCCTACGAGCAGTACTTC.

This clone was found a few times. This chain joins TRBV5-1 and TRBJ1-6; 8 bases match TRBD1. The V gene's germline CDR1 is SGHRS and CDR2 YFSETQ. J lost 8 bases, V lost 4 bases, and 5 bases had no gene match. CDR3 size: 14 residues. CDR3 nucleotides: TGCGCCAGCAGCCCTGACAGGGGCGATTCACCCCTCCACTTT. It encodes CASSPDRGDSPLHF.